This record concerns one T cell receptor beta chain sequence. The method was immunoSEQ multiplex PCR; TCRdb's version includes in-frame clones alone and lacks a portion of them. The repertoire table contains about 190,000 clones. V lost 5 bases and J 0 bases, leaving 14 bases between the germline ends. The length of the CDR3 is 16 residues. Germline V gene sequence: CDR1 MDHEN, CDR2 SYDVKM. This specimen belongs to a study of control samples from healthy donors and cancer patients. The TCR was taken from a woman in her thirties in good health. The source material was blood. This chain uses TRBV28 with TRBJ1-5, with a weak D call TRBD1 (5 bases). This CDR3 reads CASSRRRVNSNQPQHF. The CDR3 nucleotides read TGTGCCAGCAGTCGTCGCAGGGTTAATAGCAATCAGCCCCAGCATTTT.